The T cell receptor beta chain described here comes from a study of response to subunit inactivated influenza vaccine. TCRdb recomputed calls from the RT-PCR reads with MiXCR, one row per CDR3 protein. The sample includes some 160,000 distinct CDR3 sequences, approximately 11% of them seen just once. Study-wide results and limits: New T cells are recruited in small numbers by each seasonal influenza vaccination, according to the authors' suggestion.

Points on this clonotype: Antigen: not known.

Per the germline V gene, CDR1 is SGHTA and CDR2 is FQGNSA. Trimming stripped 5 bases from V and 9 bases from J, with 18 bases between. This CDR3 has 14 amino acids. The chain is built from TRBV7-2 and TRBJ2-3; D possibly corresponds to TRBD2 (7 bases). The sequencing used non-naive T cells sorted from PBMCs, collected 40 to 50 days after vaccination. The TCR was taken from a man in his fifties who received an inactivated influenza vaccine. The CDR3 protein is CASSPDRGGDTQYF. The CDR3 DNA reads as TGTGCCAGCAGCCCTGATAGAGGGGGGGACACGCAGTATTTT.